The rows below give T cell receptor beta chains drawn from one sample of a study of human T cells and chemical hapten exposure. MiXCR was run by TCRdb on the RACE reads, yielding one entry per CDR3 protein. The sample shows about 110,000 distinct CDR3 sequences, roughly a tenth of them seen only once. This specimen was whole blood, taken in connection with sensitization to the hapten diphenylcyclopropenone (DPC). These receptors were taken from a woman aged 40 to 55 with alopecia areata. Some clones in this sample may be carry-over from other donors' samples. CDR3s include the opening cysteine and the closing phenylalanine or tryptophan. A D gene is named only where the DNA matches it firmly. Not every row has a clone size; where given, it reads once, few, many or a size class.

clone_size,j_call,d_call,v_call,cdr3_nt,cdr3_aa
many,TRBJ1-2,.,TRBV27,TGTGCCAGCAGTTCCAGCTACCGGGACACGAGAGACTATGGCTACACCTTC,CASSSSYRDTRDYGYTF
many,TRBJ1-1,TRBD1,TRBV29-1,TGCAGCGTGTGCAGGGGGCTAGGCACTGAAGCTTTCTTT,CSVCRGLGTEAFF
many,TRBJ2-1,TRBD2,TRBV2,TGTGCCAGCAGGGCAGGGCTAGCGGGGAGCAATGAGCAGTTCTTC,CASRAGLAGSNEQFF
many,TRBJ2-7,.,TRBV6-2/TRBV6-3,TGTGCCAGCAGTTCCAGAGGGTTCTCCTACGAGCAGTACTTC,CASSSRGFSYEQYF
.,TRBJ2-7,TRBD2,TRBV7-2,TGTGCCAGCAGCTTAGAGACTAGCGGGGGGTACTACGAGCAGTACTTC,CASSLETSGGYYEQYF
few,TRBJ1-4,.,TRBV12-3/TRBV12-4,TGTGCCAGCAGTTTAGCGATCAGGGAAAAACTGTTTTTT,CASSLAIREKLFF
.,TRBJ2-3,.,TRBV20-1,TGCAGTGCTAGTAAGGGCCAGGCCAGGAATACGCAGTATTTT,CSASKGQARNTQYF
few,TRBJ2-3,.,TRBV12-3/TRBV12-4,TGTGCCAGCAGCCCGATGGGGACGCCCACAGATACGCAGTATTTT,CASSPMGTPTDTQYF
few,TRBJ1-1,.,TRBV7-6,TGTGCCAGCAGCCTTAGGGACACGAACACTGAAGCTTTCTTT,CASSLRDTNTEAFF
.,TRBJ2-6,TRBD1,TRBV11-3,TGTGCCACCTCCGACAGGGCCTCTGGGGCCAACGTCCTGACTTTC,CATSDRASGANVLTF
few,TRBJ2-7,.,TRBV3-1,TGTGCCAGCAGCCATACCGGGCTCGAGCAGTACTTC,CASSHTGLEQYF
few,TRBJ2-1,TRBD2,TRBV20-1,TGCAGTGCTGCTAGCGGGGGGGCACACGAGCAGTTCTTC,CSAASGGAHEQFF
many,TRBJ2-2,.,TRBV7-8,TGTGCCAGCAGTTCCCAGGGGCACAGCACCGGGGAGCTGTTTTTT,CASSSQGHSTGELFF
.,TRBJ2-1,TRBD2,TRBV28,TGTGCCAGCAGGACCCACAGCGGGGGGTACAATGAGCAGTTCTTC,CASRTHSGGYNEQFF
many,TRBJ2-1,.,TRBV7-6,TGTGCCAGCAGCTCCGGACGGACCGACTACAATGAGCAGTTCTTC,CASSSGRTDYNEQFF
.,TRBJ1-4,TRBD1,TRBV6-5,TGTGCCAGCAGTTACGGAGGACAGGCAGAAAAACTGTTTTTT,CASSYGGQAEKLFF
few,TRBJ2-3,.,TRBV29-1,TGCAGCGTTGTCCCGCAGGGGATGGGGGCAGATACGCAGTATTTT,CSVVPQGMGADTQYF
few,TRBJ2-2,.,TRBV2,TGTGCCAGCATTACAGGGCCCAACACCGGGGAGCTGTTTTTT,CASITGPNTGELFF
few,TRBJ2-7,TRBD2,TRBV7-2,TGTGCCAGCAGCCCGGAACCTCGGACTAGCGGGTACGAGCAGTACTTC,CASSPEPRTSGYEQYF
many,TRBJ1-3,.,TRBV4-3,TGCGCCAGCAGCCCCCAGGAGTTCGGAAACACCATATATTTT,CASSPQEFGNTIYF
few,TRBJ1-6,.,TRBV5-1,TGCGCCAGCAGCTTGGCCTCTTGGGGTTCACCCCTCCACTTT,CASSLASWGSPLHF
.,TRBJ2-2,.,TRBV7-2,TGTGCCAGCAGGCTACAGGTCGGGGAGCTGTTTTTT,CASRLQVGELFF
few,TRBJ2-1,.,TRBV6-2/TRBV6-3,TGTGCCATCGACGCCCGTTACGGCACGAATGAGCAGTTCTTC,CAIDARYGTNEQFF
once,TRBJ1-5,.,TRBV7-8,TGTGCCAGCAGCGAGAGACAGCCCAATCAGCCCCAGCATTTT,CASSERQPNQPQHF